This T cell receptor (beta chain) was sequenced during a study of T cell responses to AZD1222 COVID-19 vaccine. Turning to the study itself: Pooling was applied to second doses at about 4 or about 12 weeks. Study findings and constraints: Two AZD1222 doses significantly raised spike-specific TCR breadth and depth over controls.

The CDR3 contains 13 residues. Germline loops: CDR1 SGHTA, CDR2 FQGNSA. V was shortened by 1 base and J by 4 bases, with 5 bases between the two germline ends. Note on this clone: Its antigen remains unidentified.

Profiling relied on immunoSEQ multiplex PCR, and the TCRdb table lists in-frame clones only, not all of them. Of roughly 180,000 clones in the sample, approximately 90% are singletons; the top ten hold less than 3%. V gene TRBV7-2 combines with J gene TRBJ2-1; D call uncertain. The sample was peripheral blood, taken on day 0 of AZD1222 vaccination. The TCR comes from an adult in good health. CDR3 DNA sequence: TGTGCCAGCAGCTTAGTTAGATACAATGAGCAGTTCTTC. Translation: CASSLVRYNEQFF.